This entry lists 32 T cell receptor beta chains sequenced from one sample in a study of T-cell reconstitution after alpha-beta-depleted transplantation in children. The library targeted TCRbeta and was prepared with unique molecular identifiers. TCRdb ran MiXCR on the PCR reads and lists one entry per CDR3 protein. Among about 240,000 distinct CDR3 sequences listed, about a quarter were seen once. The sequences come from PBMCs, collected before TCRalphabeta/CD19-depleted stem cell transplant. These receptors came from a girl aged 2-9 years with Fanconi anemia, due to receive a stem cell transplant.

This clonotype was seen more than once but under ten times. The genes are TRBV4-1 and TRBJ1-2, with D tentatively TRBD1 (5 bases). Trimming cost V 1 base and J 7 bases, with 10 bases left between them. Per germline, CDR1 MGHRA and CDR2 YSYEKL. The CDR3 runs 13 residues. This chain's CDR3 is CASSQGGALGYTF. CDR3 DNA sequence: TGCGCCAGCAGCCAAGGAGGGGCGCTTGGCTACACCTTC.

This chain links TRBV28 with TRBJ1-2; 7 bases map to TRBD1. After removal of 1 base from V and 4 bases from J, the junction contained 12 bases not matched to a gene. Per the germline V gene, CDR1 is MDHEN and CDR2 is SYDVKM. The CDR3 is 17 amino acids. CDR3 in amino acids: CASSLFNQGGRVYGYTF. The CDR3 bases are TGTGCCAGCAGTTTATTTAACCAAGGGGGCAGGGTCTATGGCTACACCTTC.

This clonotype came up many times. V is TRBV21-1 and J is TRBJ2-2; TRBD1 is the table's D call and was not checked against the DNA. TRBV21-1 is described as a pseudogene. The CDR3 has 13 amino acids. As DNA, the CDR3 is TGTGCCAGCGACAGGAGATGGACCGGGGAGCTGTTTTTT. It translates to CASDRRWTGELFF.

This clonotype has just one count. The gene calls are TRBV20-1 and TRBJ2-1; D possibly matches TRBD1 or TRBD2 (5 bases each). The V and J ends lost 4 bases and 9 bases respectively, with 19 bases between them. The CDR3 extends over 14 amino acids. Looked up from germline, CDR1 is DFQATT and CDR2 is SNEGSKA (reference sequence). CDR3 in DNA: TGCAGTGCTACACCGGGGCCCCGTGGTAGTGAGCAGTTCTTC. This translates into CSATPGPRGSEQFF.

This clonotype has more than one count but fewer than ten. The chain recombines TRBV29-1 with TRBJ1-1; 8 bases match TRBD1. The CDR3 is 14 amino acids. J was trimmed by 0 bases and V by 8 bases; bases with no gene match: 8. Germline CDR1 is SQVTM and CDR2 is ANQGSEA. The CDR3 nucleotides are TGCAGCTACCGGACAGGGCCCATGAACACTGAAGCTTTCTTT. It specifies CSYRTGPMNTEAFF.

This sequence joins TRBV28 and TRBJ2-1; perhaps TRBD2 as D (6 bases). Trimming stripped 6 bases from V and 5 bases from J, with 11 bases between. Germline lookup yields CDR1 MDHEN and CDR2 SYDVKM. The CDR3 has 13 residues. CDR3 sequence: CASRGRGNNEQFF. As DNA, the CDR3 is TGTGCCAGCAGAGGGCGGGGTAACAATGAGCAGTTCTTC.

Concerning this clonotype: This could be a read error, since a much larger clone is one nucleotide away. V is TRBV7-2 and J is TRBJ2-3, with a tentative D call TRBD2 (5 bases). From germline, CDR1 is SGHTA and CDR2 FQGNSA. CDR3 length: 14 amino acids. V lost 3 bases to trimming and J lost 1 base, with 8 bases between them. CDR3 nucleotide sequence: TGTGCCAGCAGCTTGTTTAGCGGCACAGATACGCAGTATTTT. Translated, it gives CASSLFSGTDTQYF.

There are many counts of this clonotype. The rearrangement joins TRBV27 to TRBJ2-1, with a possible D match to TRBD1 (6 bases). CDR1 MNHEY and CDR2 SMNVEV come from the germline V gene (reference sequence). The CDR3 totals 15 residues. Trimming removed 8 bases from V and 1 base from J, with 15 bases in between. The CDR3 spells CASADRDKSYNEQFF. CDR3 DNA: TGTGCCAGCGCCGACCGGGACAAATCCTACAATGAGCAGTTCTTC.

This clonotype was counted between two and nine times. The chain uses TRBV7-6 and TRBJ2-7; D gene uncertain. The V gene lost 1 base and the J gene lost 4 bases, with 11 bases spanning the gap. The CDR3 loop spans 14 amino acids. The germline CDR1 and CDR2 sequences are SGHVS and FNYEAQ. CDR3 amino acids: CASSLDLLRYEQYF. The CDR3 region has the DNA TGTGCCAGCAGCTTAGATCTCCTGAGATACGAGCAGTACTTC.

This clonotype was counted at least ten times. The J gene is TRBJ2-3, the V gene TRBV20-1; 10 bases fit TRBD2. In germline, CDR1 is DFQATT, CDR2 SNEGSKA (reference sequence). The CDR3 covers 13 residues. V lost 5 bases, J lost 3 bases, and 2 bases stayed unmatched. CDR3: CSASTSGTDTQYF. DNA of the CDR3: TGCAGTGCTTCGACTAGCGGGACAGATACGCAGTATTTT.

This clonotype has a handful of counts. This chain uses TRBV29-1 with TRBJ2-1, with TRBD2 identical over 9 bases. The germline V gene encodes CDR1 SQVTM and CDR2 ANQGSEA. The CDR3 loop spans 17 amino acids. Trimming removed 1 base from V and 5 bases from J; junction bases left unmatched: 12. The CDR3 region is CSVEAVAGGPGDNEQFF. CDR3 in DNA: TGCAGCGTTGAAGCGGTTGCGGGAGGGCCAGGAGACAATGAGCAGTTCTTC.

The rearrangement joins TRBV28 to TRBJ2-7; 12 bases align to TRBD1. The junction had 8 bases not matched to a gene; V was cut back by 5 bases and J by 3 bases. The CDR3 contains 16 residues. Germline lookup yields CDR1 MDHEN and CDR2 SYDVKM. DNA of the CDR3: TGTGCCAGCAGTGCACCAGGGGACAGGGGGCTCTACGAGCAGTACTTC. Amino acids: CASSAPGDRGLYEQYF.

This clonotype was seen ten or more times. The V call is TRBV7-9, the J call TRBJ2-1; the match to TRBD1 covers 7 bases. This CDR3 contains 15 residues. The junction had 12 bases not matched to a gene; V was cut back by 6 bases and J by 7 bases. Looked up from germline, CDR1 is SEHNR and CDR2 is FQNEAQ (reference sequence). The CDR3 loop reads CASRDTGEVGNEQFF. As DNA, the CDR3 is TGTGCCAGCAGGGATACAGGGGAAGTGGGAAATGAGCAGTTCTTC.

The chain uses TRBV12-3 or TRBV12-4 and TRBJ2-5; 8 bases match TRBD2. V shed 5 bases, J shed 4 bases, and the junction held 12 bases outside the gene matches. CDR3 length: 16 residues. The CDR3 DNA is TGTGCCAGCAGTCCCCGGGAGGGAGGATGGGGAGAGACCCAGTACTTC. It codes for CASSPREGGWGETQYF.

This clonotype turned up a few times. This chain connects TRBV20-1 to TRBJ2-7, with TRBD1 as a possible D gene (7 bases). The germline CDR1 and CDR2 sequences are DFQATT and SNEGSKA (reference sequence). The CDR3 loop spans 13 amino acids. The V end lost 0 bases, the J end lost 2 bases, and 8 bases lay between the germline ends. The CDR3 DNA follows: TGCAGTGCTAGAGACAGGGGGGCCTACGAGCAGTACTTC. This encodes CSARDRGAYEQYF.

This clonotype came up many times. The CDR3 spells CASSLTFINEQFF. The DNA for the CDR3 is TGTGCCAGCAGCCTAACTTTTATTAATGAGCAGTTCTTC. The rearrangement links TRBV4-2 to TRBJ2-1, with D hard to call. Germline values: CDR1 LGHNA, CDR2 YNFKEQ. CDR3 size: 13 residues. Trimming removed 4 bases at V and 7 bases at J, with 11 bases between.

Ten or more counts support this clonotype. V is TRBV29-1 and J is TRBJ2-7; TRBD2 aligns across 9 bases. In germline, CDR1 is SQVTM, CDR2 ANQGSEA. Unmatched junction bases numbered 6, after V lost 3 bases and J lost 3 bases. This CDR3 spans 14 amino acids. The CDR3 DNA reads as TGCAGCGTTGAGTTTGCGGGGGGGCACTACGAGCAGTACTTC. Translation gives CSVEFAGGHYEQYF.

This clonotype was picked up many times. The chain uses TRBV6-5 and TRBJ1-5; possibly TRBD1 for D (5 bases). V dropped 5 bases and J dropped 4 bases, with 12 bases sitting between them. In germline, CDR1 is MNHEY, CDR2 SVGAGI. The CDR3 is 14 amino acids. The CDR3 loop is CASSPGGGNQPQHF. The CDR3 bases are TGTGCCAGCAGTCCGGGTGGGGGAAATCAGCCCCAGCATTTT.

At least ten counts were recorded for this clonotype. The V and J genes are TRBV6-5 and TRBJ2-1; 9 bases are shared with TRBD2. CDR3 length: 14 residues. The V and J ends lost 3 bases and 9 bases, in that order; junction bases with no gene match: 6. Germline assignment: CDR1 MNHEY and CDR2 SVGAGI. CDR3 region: CASSYSGGSGEQFF. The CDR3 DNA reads TGTGCCAGCAGTTATAGCGGGGGTTCCGGTGAGCAGTTCTTC.

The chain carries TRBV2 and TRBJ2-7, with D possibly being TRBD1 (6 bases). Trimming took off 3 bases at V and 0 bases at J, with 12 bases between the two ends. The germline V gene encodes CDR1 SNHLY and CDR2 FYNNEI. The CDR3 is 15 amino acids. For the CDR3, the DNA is TGTGCCAGCAGTGATAACAGGGTGTTCTCCTACGAGCAGTACTTC. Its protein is CASSDNRVFSYEQYF.

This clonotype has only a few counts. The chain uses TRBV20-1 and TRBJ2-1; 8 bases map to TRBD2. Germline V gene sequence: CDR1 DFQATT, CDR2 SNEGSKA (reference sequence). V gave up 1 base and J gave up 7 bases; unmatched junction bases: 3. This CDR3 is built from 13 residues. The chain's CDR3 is CSARAGGTNEQFF. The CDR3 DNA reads TGCAGTGCTAGAGCGGGAGGGACGAATGAGCAGTTCTTC.

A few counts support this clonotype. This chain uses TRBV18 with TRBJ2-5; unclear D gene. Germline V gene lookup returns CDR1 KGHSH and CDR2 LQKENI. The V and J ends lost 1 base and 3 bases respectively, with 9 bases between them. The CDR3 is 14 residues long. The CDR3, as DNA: TGTGCCAGCTCACCACTAAGCAGGAAAGAGACCCAGTACTTC. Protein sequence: CASSPLSRKETQYF.

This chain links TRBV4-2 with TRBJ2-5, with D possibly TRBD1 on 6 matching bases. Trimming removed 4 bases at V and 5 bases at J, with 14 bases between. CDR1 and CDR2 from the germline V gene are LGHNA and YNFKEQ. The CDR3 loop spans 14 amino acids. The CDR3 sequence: CASSPRPRGETQYF. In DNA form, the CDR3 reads TGTGCCAGCAGCCCGCGGCCTAGGGGGGAGACCCAGTACTTC.

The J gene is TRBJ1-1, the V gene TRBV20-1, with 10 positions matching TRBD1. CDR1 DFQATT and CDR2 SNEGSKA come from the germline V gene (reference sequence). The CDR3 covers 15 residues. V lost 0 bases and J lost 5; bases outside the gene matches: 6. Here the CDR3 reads CSARDRTGGFTEAFF. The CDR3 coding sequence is TGCAGTGCTAGAGATAGGACAGGGGGTTTTACTGAAGCTTTCTTT.

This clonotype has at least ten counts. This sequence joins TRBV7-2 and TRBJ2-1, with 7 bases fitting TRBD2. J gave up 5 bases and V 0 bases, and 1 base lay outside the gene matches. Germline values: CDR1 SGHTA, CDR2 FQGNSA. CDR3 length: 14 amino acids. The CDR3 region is CASSLAGLDNEQFF. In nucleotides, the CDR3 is TGTGCCAGCAGCTTAGCCGGACTAGACAATGAGCAGTTCTTC.

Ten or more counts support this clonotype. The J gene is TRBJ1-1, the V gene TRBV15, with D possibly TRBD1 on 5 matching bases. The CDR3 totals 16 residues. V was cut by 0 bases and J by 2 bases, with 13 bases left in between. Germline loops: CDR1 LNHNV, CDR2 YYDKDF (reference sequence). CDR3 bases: TGTGCCACCAGCAGAGAGCCAGGGTTCACCAACACTGAAGCTTTCTTT. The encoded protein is CATSREPGFTNTEAFF. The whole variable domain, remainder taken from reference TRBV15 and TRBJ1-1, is DAMVIQNPRYQVTQFGKPVTLSCSQTLNHNVMYWYQQKSSQAPKLLFHYYDKDFNNEADTPDNFQSRRPNTSFCFLDIRSPGLGDTAMYLCATSREPGFTNTEAFFGQGTRLTVV.

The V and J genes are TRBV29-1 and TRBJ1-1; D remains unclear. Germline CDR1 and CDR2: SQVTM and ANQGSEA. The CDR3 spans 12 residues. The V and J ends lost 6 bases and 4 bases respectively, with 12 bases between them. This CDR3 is CSVATWGTEAFF. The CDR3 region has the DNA TGCAGCGTCGCCACATGGGGCACTGAAGCTTTCTTT.

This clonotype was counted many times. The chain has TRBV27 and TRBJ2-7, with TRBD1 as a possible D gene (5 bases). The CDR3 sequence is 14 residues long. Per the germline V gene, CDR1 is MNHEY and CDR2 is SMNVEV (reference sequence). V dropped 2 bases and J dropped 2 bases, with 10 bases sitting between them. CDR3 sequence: CASSLVDSTYEQYF. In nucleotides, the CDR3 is TGTGCCAGCAGTTTAGTCGACAGTACCTACGAGCAGTACTTC.

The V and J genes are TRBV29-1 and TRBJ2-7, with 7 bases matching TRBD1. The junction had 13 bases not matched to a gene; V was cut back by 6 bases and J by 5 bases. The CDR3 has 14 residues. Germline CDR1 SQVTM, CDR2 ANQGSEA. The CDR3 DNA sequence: TGCAGCGTGAAAGACAGGGTTCCCTTGCACGAGCAGTACTTC. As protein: CSVKDRVPLHEQYF.

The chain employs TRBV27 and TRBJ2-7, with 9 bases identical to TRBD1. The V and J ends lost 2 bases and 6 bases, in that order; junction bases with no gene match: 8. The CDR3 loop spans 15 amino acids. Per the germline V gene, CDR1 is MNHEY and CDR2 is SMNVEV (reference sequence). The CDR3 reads CASSLVGTGLREQYF. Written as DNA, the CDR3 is TGTGCCAGCAGTTTAGTTGGGACAGGGTTACGCGAGCAGTACTTC.

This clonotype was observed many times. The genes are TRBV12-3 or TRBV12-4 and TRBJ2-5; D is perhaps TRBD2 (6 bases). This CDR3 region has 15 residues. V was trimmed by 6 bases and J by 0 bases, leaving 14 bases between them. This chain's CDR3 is CASRRDLRYQETQYF. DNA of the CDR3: TGTGCCAGCAGGCGGGACTTGAGGTACCAAGAGACCCAGTACTTC.

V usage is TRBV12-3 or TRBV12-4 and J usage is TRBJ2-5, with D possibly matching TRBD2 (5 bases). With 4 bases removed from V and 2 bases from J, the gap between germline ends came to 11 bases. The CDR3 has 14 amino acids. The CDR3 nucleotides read TGTGCCAGCAGTTCTGAGGGAACTCAAGAGACCCAGTACTTC. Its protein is CASSSEGTQETQYF.